In this sample, the clone carrying this T cell receptor beta chain turned up once. These data belong to a study of blood T cell repertoires in COVID-19. Study background: Specimens from acute and convalescent COVID-19 originated in the United States, Italy and Spain. T cells, B-cell-depleted T cells, or PBMCs provided the cDNA or gDNA that served as material.

CDR1 and CDR2 (germline): SGHRS, YFSETQ. Deletions cut 0 bases from V and 2 bases from J, with 8 bases between. The CDR3 consists of 14 residues. The data were produced by immunoSEQ multiplex PCR, yet TCRdb's version contains in-frame clones alone and is incomplete. This repertoire shows 200,000 to 250,000 clones, around 85% found once; its top ten account for 6.2%. Sequences were obtained from peripheral blood. The receptor's source is a man aged 60-69 years with acute or convalescent COVID-19. V usage is TRBV5-1 and J usage is TRBJ1-1; D gene ambiguous. This CDR3 is CASSLVGLNTEAFF. The CDR3 DNA is TGCGCCAGCAGCTTGGTTGGGCTTAACACTGAAGCTTTCTTT.